This TCR beta chain was retrieved from a study of vaccination and CD4 T cells after COVID-19. Background on the study: The convalescents were made up of six males and four females, two of whom were Hispanic. Culture controls were given either a CEFX pool, an HIV-1 Nef pool, or no peptide.

The germline gives CDR1 DFQATT, CDR2 SNEGSKA (reference sequence). V shed 8 bases and J shed 0 bases, with 14 bases lying between them. CDR3 size: 13 residues. At the Johns Hopkins FTIC core, DNA taken from cultured CD4+ T cells was sequenced by way of the Oncomine TCR Beta short-read assay. CD4+ T cells were cultured, and genomic DNA was extracted from them. MiXCR, run by TCRdb on the PCR reads, gives a single entry per CDR3 protein. The sample lists around 15,000 distinct CDR3 sequences; roughly 60% were seen once. Treatment given: roughly 10-day PBMC culture with coronavirus spike peptide pools or control peptides (ViraFEST assay). These CD4+ T cells came from roughly 11-day cultures by negative selection. On this clonotype itself: Its antigen is undetermined.

This sequence joins TRBV20-1 and TRBJ2-7; D is ambiguous. The origin of this receptor is a human donor who had recovered from COVID-19. The specimen sequenced was CD4+ T cells from blood, cultured in vitro. The CDR3 region is CSPKQAVSYEQYF. The CDR3 DNA is TGCAGTCCAAAGCAGGCGGTCTCCTACGAGCAGTACTTC.